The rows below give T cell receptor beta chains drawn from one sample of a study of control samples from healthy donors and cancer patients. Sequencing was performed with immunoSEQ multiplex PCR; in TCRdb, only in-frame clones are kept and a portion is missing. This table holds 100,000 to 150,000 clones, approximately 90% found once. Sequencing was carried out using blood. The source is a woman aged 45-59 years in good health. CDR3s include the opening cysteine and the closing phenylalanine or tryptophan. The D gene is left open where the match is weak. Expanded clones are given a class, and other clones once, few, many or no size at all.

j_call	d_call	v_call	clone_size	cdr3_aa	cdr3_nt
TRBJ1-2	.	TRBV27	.	CASRGGDTYGYTF	TGTGCCAGCAGAGGGGGGGACACCTATGGCTACACCTTC
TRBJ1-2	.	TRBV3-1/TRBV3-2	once	CASSQLAYGYTF	TGTGCCAGCAGCCAGCTCGCCTATGGCTACACCTTC
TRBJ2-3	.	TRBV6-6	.	CASSQSETDTQYF	TGTGCCAGCAGCCAAAGCGAGACAGATACGCAGTATTTT
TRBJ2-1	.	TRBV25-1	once	CASSVPGGGEQFF	TGTGCCAGCAGTGTCCCAGGAGGAGGCGAGCAGTTCTTC
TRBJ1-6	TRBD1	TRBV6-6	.	CASSYGQGVSPLHF	TGTGCCAGCAGTTATGGACAGGGAGTTTCACCCCTCCACTTT
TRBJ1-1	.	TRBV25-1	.	CASSVARGTANTEAFF	TGTGCCAGCAGTGTAGCAAGAGGTACGGCGAACACTGAAGCTTTCTTT
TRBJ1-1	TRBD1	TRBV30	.	CAWSVGGTGLIGTEAFF	TGTGCCTGGAGTGTCGGTGGGACAGGGCTTATTGGGACTGAAGCTTTCTTT
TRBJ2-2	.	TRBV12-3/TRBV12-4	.	CASSFGAPGELFF	TGTGCCAGCAGTTTTGGGGCCCCCGGGGAGCTGTTTTTT
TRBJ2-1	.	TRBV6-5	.	CASSRPGTNEQFF	TGTGCCAGCAGCCGACCCGGGACAAATGAGCAGTTCTTC
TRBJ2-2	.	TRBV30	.	CAWNGAANTGELFF	TGTGCCTGGAACGGGGCCGCGAACACCGGGGAGCTGTTTTTT
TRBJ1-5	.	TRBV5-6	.	CASSRRVVGSNQPQHF	TGTGCCAGCAGCCGGAGGGTTGTAGGCAGCAATCAGCCCCAGCATTTT
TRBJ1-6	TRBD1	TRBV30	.	CACGTGGRDSPLHF	TGTGCCTGCGGCACAGGGGGTCGGGATTCACCCCTCCACTTT
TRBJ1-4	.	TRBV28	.	CASSLHQGTNEKLFF	TGTGCCAGCAGTTTACATCAGGGAACTAATGAAAAACTGTTTTTT
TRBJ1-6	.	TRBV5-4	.	CASQPGREGSPLHF	TGTGCCAGCCAACCCGGAAGGGAAGGGTCACCCCTCCACTTT
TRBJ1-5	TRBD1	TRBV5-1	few	CASSLQGAQGQPQHF	TGCGCCAGCAGCTTACAGGGGGCGCAGGGTCAGCCCCAGCATTTT
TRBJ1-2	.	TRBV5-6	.	CASSPLTEPYGYTF	TGTGCCAGCAGTCCTTTGACGGAACCCTATGGCTACACCTTC
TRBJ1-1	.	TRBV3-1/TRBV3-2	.	CASSDTGRTEAFF	TGTGCCAGCAGCGACACAGGGAGGACTGAAGCTTTCTTT
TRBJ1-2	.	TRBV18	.	CASSPGERIDGYTF	TGTGCCAGCTCGCCCGGAGAGCGCATCGATGGCTACACCTTC
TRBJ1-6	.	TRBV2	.	CASSELGPQGHSPLHF	TGTGCCAGCAGTGAATTGGGTCCGCAGGGTCATTCACCCCTCCACTTT
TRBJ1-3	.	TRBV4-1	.	CASSQDIRDRDTIYF	TGCGCCAGCAGCCAAGATATAAGGGATCGAGACACCATATATTTT
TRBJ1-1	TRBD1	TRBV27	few	CATLRWRGRVAEAFF	TGTGCCACCCTGAGGTGGAGGGGGCGCGTGGCTGAAGCTTTCTTT
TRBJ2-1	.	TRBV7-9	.	CASGWEAYNEQFF	TGTGCCAGCGGGTGGGAGGCTTACAATGAGCAGTTCTTC
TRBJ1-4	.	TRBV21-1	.	CASRGNEKLFF	TGTGCCAGCCGGGGTAATGAAAAACTGTTTTTT
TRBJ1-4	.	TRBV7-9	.	CASSLRMAEKLFF	TGTGCCAGCAGCTTACGCATGGCCGAAAAACTGTTTTTT
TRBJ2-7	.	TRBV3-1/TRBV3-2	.	CASSQVVTEQYF	TGTGCCAGCAGCCAAGTAGTAACCGAGCAGTACTTC
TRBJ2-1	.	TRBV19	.	CASTPRDSSYNEQFF	TGTGCCAGTACCCCGAGGGACTCCTCCTACAATGAGCAGTTCTTC
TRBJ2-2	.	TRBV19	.	CASKARGNAGELFF	TGTGCCAGTAAAGCGCGAGGGAACGCCGGGGAGCTGTTTTTT
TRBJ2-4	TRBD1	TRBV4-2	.	CASSQDGNTGVNIQYF	TGTGCCAGCAGCCAAGATGGAAATACAGGGGTAAACATTCAGTACTTC
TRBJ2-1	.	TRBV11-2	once	CASSLVVAGWEQFF	TGTGCCAGCAGCTTAGTGGTTGCGGGATGGGAGCAGTTCTTC
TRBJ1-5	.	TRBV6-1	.	CASSERPARDQPQHF	TGTGCCAGCAGTGAAAGGCCTGCTAGGGATCAGCCCCAGCATTTT
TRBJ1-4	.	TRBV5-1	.	CASSLGNSGNEKLFF	TGCGCCAGCAGCTTGGGGAACAGTGGGAATGAAAAACTGTTTTTT
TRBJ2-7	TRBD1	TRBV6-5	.	CASSYSTGPYEQYF	TGTGCCAGCAGTTACTCGACAGGGCCCTACGAGCAGTACTTC
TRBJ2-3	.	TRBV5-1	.	CASSLEASTPGDTQYF	TGCGCCAGCAGCTTGGAGGCTAGCACCCCAGGAGATACGCAGTATTTT
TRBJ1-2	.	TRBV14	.	CASSPGVSYGYTF	TGTGCCAGCAGCCCGGGGGTGAGCTATGGCTACACCTTC
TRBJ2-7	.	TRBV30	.	CAWTHAQRGEQYF	TGTGCCTGGACCCATGCGCAGCGAGGGGAGCAGTACTTC
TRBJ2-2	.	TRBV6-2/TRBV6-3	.	CASSPNPATTANTGELFF	TGTGCCAGCAGCCCTAACCCCGCGACAACTGCGAACACCGGGGAGCTGTTTTTT
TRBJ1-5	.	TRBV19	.	CASTFGTNQPQHF	TGTGCCAGTACCTTCGGGACGAATCAGCCCCAGCATTTT
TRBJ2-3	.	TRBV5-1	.	CASGRGSAGTDTQYF	TGCGCCAGCGGGAGAGGGAGCGCGGGCACAGATACGCAGTATTTT
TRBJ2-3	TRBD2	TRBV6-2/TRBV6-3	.	CASSYLSGRSTDTQYF	TGTGCCAGCAGTTACCTTAGCGGGAGGAGCACAGATACGCAGTATTTT
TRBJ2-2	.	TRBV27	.	CASSFGQRRTGELFF	TGTGCCAGCAGTTTTGGCCAGAGGAGGACCGGGGAGCTGTTTTTT
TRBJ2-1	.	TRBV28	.	CASRGYSYNEQFF	TGTGCCAGCAGGGGGTACTCCTACAATGAGCAGTTCTTC
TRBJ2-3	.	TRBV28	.	CASSLDVTDTQYF	TGTGCCAGCAGTTTAGACGTCACAGATACGCAGTATTTT
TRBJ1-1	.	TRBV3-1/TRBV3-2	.	CASSQGRKNTEAFF	TGTGCCAGCAGCCAAGGGCGGAAGAACACTGAAGCTTTCTTT
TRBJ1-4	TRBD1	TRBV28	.	CASSPRGTGGFEKLFF	TGTGCCAGCAGCCCTCGCGGGACAGGGGGCTTTGAAAAACTGTTTTTT
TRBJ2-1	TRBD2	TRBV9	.	CASSVELRGGSYNEQFF	TGTGCCAGCAGCGTAGAACTTCGGGGGGGATCCTACAATGAGCAGTTCTTC
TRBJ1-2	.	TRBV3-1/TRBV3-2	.	CASSQVGVYSF	TGTGCCAGCAGCCAAGTCGGTGTATACTCCTTC
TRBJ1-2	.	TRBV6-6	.	CASIDSDYGYTF	TGTGCCAGCATAGACAGTGACTATGGCTACACCTTC
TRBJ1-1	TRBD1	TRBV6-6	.	CASSPYRGGTEAFF	TGTGCCAGCAGTCCTTACAGGGGAGGTACTGAAGCTTTCTTT
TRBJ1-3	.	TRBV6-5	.	CAGRGYSGNTIYF	TGTGCCGGACGGGGCTACTCTGGAAACACCATATATTTT
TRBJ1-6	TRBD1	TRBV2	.	CASSASQGALHF	TGTGCCAGCAGCGCCAGCCAGGGGGCCCTCCACTTT
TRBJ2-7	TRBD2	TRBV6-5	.	CASRQTSGNYEQYF	TGTGCCAGCAGGCAGACTAGCGGGAACTACGAGCAGTACTTC
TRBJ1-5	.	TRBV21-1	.	CASSKEFSNQPQHF	TGTGCCAGCAGCAAAGAGTTTAGCAATCAGCCCCAGCATTTT
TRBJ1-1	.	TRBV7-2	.	CASSPPGGFTEAFF	TGTGCCAGCAGCCCCCCCGGGGGCTTCACTGAAGCTTTCTTT
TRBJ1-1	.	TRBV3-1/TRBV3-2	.	CASSQDSGVTEAFF	TGTGCCAGCAGCCAAGATTCCGGGGTCACTGAAGCTTTCTTT